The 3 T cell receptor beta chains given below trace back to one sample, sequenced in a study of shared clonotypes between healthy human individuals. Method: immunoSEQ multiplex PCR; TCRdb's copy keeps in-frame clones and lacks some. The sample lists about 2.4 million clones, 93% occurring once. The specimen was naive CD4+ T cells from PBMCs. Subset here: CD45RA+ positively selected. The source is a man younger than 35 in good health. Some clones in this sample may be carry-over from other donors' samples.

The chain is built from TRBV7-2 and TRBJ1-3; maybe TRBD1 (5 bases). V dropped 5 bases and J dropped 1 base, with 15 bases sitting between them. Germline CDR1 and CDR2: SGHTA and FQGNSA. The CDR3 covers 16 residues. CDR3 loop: CASSEGTVGSGNTIYF. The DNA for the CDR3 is TGTGCCAGCAGCGAAGGGACGGTGGGATCTGGAAACACCATATATTTT.

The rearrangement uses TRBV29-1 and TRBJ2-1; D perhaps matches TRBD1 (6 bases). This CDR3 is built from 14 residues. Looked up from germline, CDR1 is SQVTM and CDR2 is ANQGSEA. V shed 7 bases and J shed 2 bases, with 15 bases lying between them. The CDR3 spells CSAEKDRTYNEQFF. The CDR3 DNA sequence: TGCAGCGCCGAGAAAGACAGGACCTACAATGAGCAGTTCTTC.

This CDR3 reads CASRPGTSGGNEQYF. Here the CDR3 DNA reads TGTGCCAGCAGACCAGGGACTAGCGGGGGGAACGAGCAGTACTTC. This chain links TRBV6-5 with TRBJ2-7, with 15 positions matching TRBD2. There are 15 residues in the CDR3. The germline V gene has CDR1 MNHEY and CDR2 SVGAGI. V shed 6 bases, J shed 5 bases, and the junction held 5 bases outside the gene matches.